The 17 T cell receptor beta chains below come from one sample, sequenced in a study of T-cell reconstitution after alpha-beta-depleted transplantation in children. Preparation of the TCRbeta library was carried out with unique molecular identifiers. Each CDR3 protein gets one entry after TCRdb re-called the PCR reads with MiXCR. Of 800,000 to 1,000,000 distinct CDR3 sequences in the sample, about 30% were seen once. The sample here was PBMCs, mostly from graft donor cells, taken 360 days after TCRalphabeta/CD19-depleted stem cell transplant. The origin of the receptors is a boy less than two years old who had a stem cell transplant for SCID, so the T cells may come from the graft donor.

This clonotype was observed a handful of times. The rearrangement uses TRBV5-1 and TRBJ2-5; 8 nucleotides line up with TRBD1. The CDR3 is made up of 17 amino acids. CDR1 and CDR2 from the germline V gene are SGHRS and YFSETQ. The V gene end was trimmed by 1 base and the J gene end by 6 bases; junction bases not matched to a gene: 14. CDR3 amino acids: CASSLYPGQVPLKTQYF. DNA of the CDR3: TGCGCCAGCAGCTTGTATCCGGGACAGGTCCCTTTGAAGACCCAGTACTTC.

This clonotype was counted a few times. CDR3 residues: CASSYRPGTGYNEQFF. The CDR3 bases are TGTGCCAGCAGTTACCGACCCGGGACAGGCTACAATGAGCAGTTCTTC. The chain employs TRBV6-2 or TRBV6-3 and TRBJ2-1; 8 bases fit TRBD1. The germline CDR1 and CDR2 sequences are MNHEY and SVGEGT. With V trimmed by 2 bases and J by 3 bases, 6 bases remained unmatched. There are 16 residues in the CDR3.

The chain carries TRBV4-3 and TRBJ2-5; D possibly matches TRBD1 or TRBD2 (6 bases each). There are 14 residues in the CDR3. Trimming shortened V by 6 bases and J by 2 bases, and 13 bases separated the two germline ends. CDR1 and CDR2 (germline): LGHNA, YSLEER. CDR3 sequence: CASRPQGTQETQYF. The CDR3 nucleotides read TGCGCCAGCAGACCTCAGGGGACTCAAGAGACCCAGTACTTC.

The table lists this clonotype with many counts. The chain is built from TRBV29-1 and TRBJ2-1; D is unresolved. V shed 1 base and J shed 7 bases, with 8 bases lying between them. CDR1 and CDR2 (germline): SQVTM, ANQGSEA. This CDR3 comprises 12 residues. The CDR3 loop reads CSVEAVRNEQFF. The CDR3 coding sequence is TGCAGCGTTGAAGCGGTTAGGAATGAGCAGTTCTTC.

V usage is TRBV29-1 and J usage is TRBJ1-1; D not certain. Deletions cut 6 bases from V and 5 bases from J, with 13 bases between. The CDR3 consists of 12 residues. Looked up from germline, CDR1 is SQVTM and CDR2 is ANQGSEA. The CDR3 here is CSVVGRFTEAFF. The CDR3 coding sequence is TGCAGCGTGGTGGGCAGGTTTACTGAAGCTTTCTTT.

This chain links TRBV11-2 with TRBJ2-3; TRBD2 matches at 11 bases. V lost 5 bases and J lost 4; bases outside the gene matches: 14. This CDR3 is built from 18 residues. CDR1 is SGHAT, CDR2 FQNNGV, per germline. For the CDR3, the DNA is TGTGCCAGCAGCGCCGTTAGCGGGGGGGCTGTTTATGCAGATACGCAGTATTTT. Its protein is CASSAVSGGAVYADTQYF.

J is TRBJ2-2 and V is TRBV9; possible D gene TRBD2, 7 bases. The CDR3 runs to 15 residues. Trimming removed 2 bases from V and 4 bases from J, with 12 bases in between. Germline loops: CDR1 SGDLS, CDR2 YYNGEE. In nucleotides, the CDR3 is TGTGCCAGCAGCGTTTACGCGGGGGCCACCGGGGAGCTGTTTTTT. This encodes CASSVYAGATGELFF.

This chain joins TRBV15 and TRBJ2-2; weak D call: TRBD2 (6 bases). Trimming removed 1 base at V and 1 base at J, with 10 bases between. Per the germline V gene, CDR1 is LNHNV and CDR2 is YYDKDF (reference sequence). The CDR3 sequence is 16 residues long. The CDR3, as DNA: TGTGCCACCAGCAGAGCCAGGCGGGGGAACACCGGGGAGCTGTTTTTT. It specifies CATSRARRGNTGELFF.

In DNA form, the CDR3 reads TGCAGCGTTGGGACGTTGGATCAGCCCCAGCATTTT. This codes for CSVGTLDQPQHF. The chain joins TRBV29-1 to TRBJ1-5, with unresolved D. Germline V CDR1 and CDR2: SQVTM, ANQGSEA. V gave up 4 bases and J gave up 5 bases, with 9 bases separating them. CDR3 length: 12 residues. The full variable domain, its missing parts supplied by reference TRBV29-1 and TRBJ1-5, is SAVISQKPSRDICQRGTSLTIQCQVDSQVTMMFWYRQQPGQSLTLIATANQGSEATYESGFVIDKFPISRPNLTFSTLTVSNMSPEDSSIYLCSVGTLDQPQHFGDGTRLSIL.

This chain connects TRBV4-1 to TRBJ2-3; TRBD2 agrees at 11 bases. CDR3 length: 17 residues. The J segment lost 1 base and the V segment lost 1 base, leaving 4 bases of the junction unmatched. Per germline, CDR1 MGHRA and CDR2 YSYEKL. The CDR3 region has the DNA TGCGCCAGCAGCCAAGCGGGGACTAGCGGCGGCACAGATACGCAGTATTTT. This translates into CASSQAGTSGGTDTQYF.

The chain combines TRBV12-3 or TRBV12-4 with TRBJ2-1; TRBD2 matches at 12 bases. Trimming at V came to 2 bases and at J to 14 bases, leaving 10 bases not matched to a gene. This CDR3 has 15 residues. The DNA for the CDR3 is TGTGCCAGCAGTTTAAAACTAGCGGGGGGCCGTGGGGAGTTCTTC. Translation gives CASSLKLAGGRGEFF.

This clonotype was counted between two and nine times. The chain uses TRBV4-3 and TRBJ2-4, with TRBD1 as a possible D gene (8 bases). Germline CDR1 is LGHNA and CDR2 is YSLEER. Trimming stripped 5 bases from V and 0 bases from J, with 20 bases between. CDR3 length: 18 amino acids. CDR3: CASSYGQGGVLAKNIQYF. CDR3 nucleotides: TGCGCCAGCAGCTACGGACAGGGAGGGGTCCTAGCCAAAAACATTCAGTACTTC.

V gene TRBV7-2 combines with J gene TRBJ2-7; D perhaps matches TRBD1 (7 bases). The CDR3 covers 14 residues. Germline CDR1 reads SGHTA; CDR2 reads FQGNSA. Trimming left V 7 bases short and J 2 bases short, with 15 bases between. The CDR3 sequence: CASTPGGGTYEQYF. The CDR3 region has the DNA TGTGCCAGCACTCCTGGAGGGGGCACCTACGAGCAGTACTTC.

The rearrangement links TRBV12-3 or TRBV12-4 to TRBJ2-3, with a possible D match to TRBD1 (5 bases). V shed 1 base and J shed 2 bases, with 13 bases lying between them. This CDR3 contains 16 residues. CDR3 in DNA: TGTGCCAGCAGTTTAGGGTGGGGCACCCTCACAGATACGCAGTATTTT. Translating it yields CASSLGWGTLTDTQYF.

This clonotype was observed a few times. V gene TRBV20-1 combines with J gene TRBJ2-5; either TRBD1 or TRBD2 may fit D (5 bases each). The CDR3 loop spans 14 amino acids. V dropped 3 bases and J dropped 9 bases, with 20 bases sitting between them. Germline V CDR1 and CDR2: DFQATT, SNEGSKA (reference sequence). The CDR3 sequence: CSASLSLAMGAQYF. For the CDR3, the DNA is TGCAGTGCTAGTCTATCGCTAGCAATGGGGGCCCAGTACTTC.

This clonotype was detected ten times or more. The rearrangement uses TRBV5-1 and TRBJ2-5; 11 bases map to TRBD2. Germline V gene sequence: CDR1 SGHRS, CDR2 YFSETQ. The V gene end was trimmed by 1 base and the J gene end by 2 bases; junction bases not matched to a gene: 1. CDR3 length equals 15 residues. CDR3 nucleotides: TGCGCCAGCAGCTTGTCTAGCGGGGGGCAAGAGACCCAGTACTTC. It encodes CASSLSSGGQETQYF. The variable domain in full, completed from reference TRBV5-1 and TRBJ2-5, reads KAGVTQTPRYLIKTRGQQVTLSCSPISGHRSVSWYQQTPGQGLQFLFEYFSETQRNKGNFPGRFSGRQFSNSRSEMNVSTLELGDSALYLCASSLSSGGQETQYFGPGTRLLVL.

This clonotype turned up a few times. The V call is TRBV20-1, the J call TRBJ2-7, with D possibly TRBD2 on 6 matching bases. The germline gives CDR1 DFQATT, CDR2 SNEGSKA (reference sequence). The CDR3 covers 15 residues. V lost 0 bases and J lost 6, with 18 bases in between. The CDR3: CSARESPNLATEQYF. The CDR3 coding sequence is TGCAGTGCTAGAGAGAGTCCCAATCTAGCGACCGAGCAGTACTTC.